This T cell receptor beta chain was recorded in a study of blood T cell repertoires in COVID-19. Looking at the study overall: Whether acute or convalescent, the COVID-19 samples came from the United States, Italy and Spain.

The CDR3 consists of 14 residues. V dropped 4 bases and J dropped 2 bases, with 11 bases sitting between them. Germline assignment: CDR1 SQVTM and CDR2 ANQGSEA. In the authors' workflow: Estimates of nucleated cell counts were drawn from the amplification of reference gene primers. The method was immunoSEQ multiplex PCR; TCRdb's version includes in-frame clones alone and lacks a portion of them. V and J calls and clone size are copied from that table; D and trimming were computed from the DNA. The repertoire holds 250,000 to 300,000 clones, with approximately 79% as singletons. Cohorts were determined from participant-reported clinical history.

Sequencing input: PBMCs or T cells enriched from blood (not recorded which). The receptor comes from a man aged 25-45 years with acute COVID-19. The J gene is TRBJ2-2, the V gene TRBV29-1, with D maybe TRBD1 (5 bases). In DNA form, the CDR3 reads TGCAGCGTTGCTCAGCAGGGTAACACCGGGGAGCTGTTTTTT. It translates to CSVAQQGNTGELFF.